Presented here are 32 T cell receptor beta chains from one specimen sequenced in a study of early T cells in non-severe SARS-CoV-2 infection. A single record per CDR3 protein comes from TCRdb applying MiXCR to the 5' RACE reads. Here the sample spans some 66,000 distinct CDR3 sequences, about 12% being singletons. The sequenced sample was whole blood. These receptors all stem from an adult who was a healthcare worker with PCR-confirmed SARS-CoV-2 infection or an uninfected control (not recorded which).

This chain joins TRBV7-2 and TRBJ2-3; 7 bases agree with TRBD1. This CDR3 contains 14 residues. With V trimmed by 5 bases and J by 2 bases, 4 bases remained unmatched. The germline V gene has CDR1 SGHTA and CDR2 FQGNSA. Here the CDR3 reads CASSPDRPTDTQYF. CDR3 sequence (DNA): TGTGCCAGCAGCCCGGACAGGCCCACAGATACGCAGTATTTT.

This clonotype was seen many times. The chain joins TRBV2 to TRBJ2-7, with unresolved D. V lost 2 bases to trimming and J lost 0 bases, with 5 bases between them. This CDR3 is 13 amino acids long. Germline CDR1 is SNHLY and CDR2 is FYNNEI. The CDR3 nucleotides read TGTGCCAGCAGTGAACCGTTCTCCTACGAGCAGTACTTC. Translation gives CASSEPFSYEQYF. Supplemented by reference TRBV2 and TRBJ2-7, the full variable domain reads EPEVTQTPSHQVTQMGQEVILRCVPISNHLYFYWYRQILGQKVEFLVSFYNNEISEKSEIFDDQFSVERPDGSNFTLKIRSTKLEDSAMYFCASSEPFSYEQYFGPGTRLTVT.

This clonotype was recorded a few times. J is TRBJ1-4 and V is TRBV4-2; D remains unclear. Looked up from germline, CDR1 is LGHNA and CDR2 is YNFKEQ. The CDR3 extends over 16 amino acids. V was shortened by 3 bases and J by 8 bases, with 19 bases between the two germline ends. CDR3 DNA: TGTGCCAGCAGCCAGGCGGCGGCCCTCGTTGGGGAAAAACTGTTTTTT. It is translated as CASSQAAALVGEKLFF.

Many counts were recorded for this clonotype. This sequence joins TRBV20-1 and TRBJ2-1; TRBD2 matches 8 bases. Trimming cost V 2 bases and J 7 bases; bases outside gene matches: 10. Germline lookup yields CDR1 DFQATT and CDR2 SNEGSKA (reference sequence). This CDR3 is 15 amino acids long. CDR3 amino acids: CSARTPGLVTNEQFF. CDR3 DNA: TGCAGTGCTAGAACTCCGGGACTAGTTACGAATGAGCAGTTCTTC.

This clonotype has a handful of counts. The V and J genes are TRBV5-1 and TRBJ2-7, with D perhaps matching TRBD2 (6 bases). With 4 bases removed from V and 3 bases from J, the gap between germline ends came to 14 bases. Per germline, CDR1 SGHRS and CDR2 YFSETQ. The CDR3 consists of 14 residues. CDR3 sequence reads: CASSAGPEIYEQYF. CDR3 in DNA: TGCGCCAGCAGCGCGGGACCCGAAATCTACGAGCAGTACTTC.

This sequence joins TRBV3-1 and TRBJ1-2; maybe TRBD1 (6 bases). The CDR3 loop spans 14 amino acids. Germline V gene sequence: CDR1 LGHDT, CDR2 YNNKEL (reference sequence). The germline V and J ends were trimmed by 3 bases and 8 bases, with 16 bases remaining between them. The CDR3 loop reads CASSHVTGTSGYTF. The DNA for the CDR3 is TGTGCCAGCAGCCACGTGACAGGAACTAGCGGCTACACCTTC.

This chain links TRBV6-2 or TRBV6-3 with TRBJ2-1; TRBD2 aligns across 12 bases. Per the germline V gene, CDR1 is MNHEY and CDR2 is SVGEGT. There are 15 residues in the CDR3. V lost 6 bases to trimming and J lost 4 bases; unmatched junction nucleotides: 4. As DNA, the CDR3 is TGTGCCAGCAGAACCGGGACTAGCGGGTACAATGAGCAGTTCTTC. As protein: CASRTGTSGYNEQFF.

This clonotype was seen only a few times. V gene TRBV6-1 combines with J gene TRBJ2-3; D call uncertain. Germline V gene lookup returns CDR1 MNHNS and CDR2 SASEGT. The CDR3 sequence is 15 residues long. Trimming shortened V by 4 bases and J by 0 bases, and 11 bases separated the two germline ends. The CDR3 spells CASSVSRLSTDTQYF. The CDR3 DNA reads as TGTGCCAGCAGTGTATCGCGACTTAGCACAGATACGCAGTATTTT.

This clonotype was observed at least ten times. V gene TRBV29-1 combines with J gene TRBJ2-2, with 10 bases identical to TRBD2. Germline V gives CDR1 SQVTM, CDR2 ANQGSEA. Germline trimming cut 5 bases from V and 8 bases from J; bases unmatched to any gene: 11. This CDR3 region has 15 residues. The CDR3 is CSVQRLAGTPGELFF. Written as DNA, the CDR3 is TGCAGCGTTCAAAGACTAGCGGGCACACCGGGGGAGCTGTTTTTT.

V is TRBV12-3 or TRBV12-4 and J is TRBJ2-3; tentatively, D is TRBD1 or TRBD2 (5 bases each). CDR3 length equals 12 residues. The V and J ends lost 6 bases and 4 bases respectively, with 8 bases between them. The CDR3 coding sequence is TGTGCCAGCAGGAGGGGATCAGATACGCAGTATTTT. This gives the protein CASRRGSDTQYF.

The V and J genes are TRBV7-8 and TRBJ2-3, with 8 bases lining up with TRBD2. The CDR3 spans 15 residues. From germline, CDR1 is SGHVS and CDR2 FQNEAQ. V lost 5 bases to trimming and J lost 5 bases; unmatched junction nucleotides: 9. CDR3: CASSQTSGVRDTQYF. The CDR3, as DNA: TGTGCCAGCAGCCAAACTAGCGGAGTTAGAGATACGCAGTATTTT.

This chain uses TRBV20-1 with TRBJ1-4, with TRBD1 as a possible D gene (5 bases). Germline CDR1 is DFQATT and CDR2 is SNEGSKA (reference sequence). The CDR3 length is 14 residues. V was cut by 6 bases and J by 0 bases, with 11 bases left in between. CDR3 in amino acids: CSASRGSTNEKLFF. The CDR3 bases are TGCAGTGCCAGCCGGGGCTCAACTAATGAAAAACTGTTTTTT.

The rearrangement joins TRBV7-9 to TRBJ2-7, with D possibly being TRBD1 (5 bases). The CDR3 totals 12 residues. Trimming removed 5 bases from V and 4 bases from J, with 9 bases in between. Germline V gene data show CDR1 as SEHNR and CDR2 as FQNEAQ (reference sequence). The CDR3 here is CASSVQEYEQYF. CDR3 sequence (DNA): TGTGCCAGCAGCGTACAGGAATACGAGCAGTACTTC.

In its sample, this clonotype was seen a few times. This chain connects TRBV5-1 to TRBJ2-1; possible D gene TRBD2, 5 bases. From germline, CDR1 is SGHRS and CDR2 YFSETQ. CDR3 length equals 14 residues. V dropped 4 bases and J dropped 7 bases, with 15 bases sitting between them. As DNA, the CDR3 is TGCGCCAGCAGCCGGGAAGGCCAAAGGAATGAGCAGTTCTTC. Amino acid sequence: CASSREGQRNEQFF.

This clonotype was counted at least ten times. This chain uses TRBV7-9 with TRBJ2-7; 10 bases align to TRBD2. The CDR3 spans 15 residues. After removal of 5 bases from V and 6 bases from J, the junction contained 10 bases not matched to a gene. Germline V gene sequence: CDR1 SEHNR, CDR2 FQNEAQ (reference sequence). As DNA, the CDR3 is TGTGCCAGCAGCCAGTCTCTAGCGGGAGTAGGCGAGCAGTACTTC. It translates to CASSQSLAGVGEQYF.

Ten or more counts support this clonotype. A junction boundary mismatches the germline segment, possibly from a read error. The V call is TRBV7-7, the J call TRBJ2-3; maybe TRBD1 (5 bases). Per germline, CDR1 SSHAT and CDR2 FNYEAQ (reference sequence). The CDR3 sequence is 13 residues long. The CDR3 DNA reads TGTGCTAGCAGCTTAGGGGATCCAGATACGCAGTATTTT. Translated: CASSLGDPDTQYF.

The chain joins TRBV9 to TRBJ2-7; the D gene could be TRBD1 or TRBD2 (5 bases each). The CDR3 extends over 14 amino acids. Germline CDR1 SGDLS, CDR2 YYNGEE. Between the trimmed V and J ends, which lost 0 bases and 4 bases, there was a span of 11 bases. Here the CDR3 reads CASSVGGGGYEQYF. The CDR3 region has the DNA TGTGCCAGCAGCGTAGGTGGGGGTGGATACGAGCAGTACTTC.

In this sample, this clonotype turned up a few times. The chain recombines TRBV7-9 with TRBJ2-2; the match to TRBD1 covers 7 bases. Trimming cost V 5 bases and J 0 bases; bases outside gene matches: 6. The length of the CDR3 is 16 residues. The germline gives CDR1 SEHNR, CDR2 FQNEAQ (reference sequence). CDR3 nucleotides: TGTGCCAGCAGCCGGACAGGCGGCACGAACACCGGGGAGCTGTTTTTT. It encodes CASSRTGGTNTGELFF. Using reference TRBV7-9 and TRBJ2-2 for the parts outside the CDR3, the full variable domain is DTGVSQNPRHKITKRGQNVTFRCDPISEHNRLYWYRQTLGQGPEFLTYFQNEAQLEKSRLLSDRFSAERPKGSFSTLEIQRTEQGDSAMYLCASSRTGGTNTGELFFGEGSRLTVL.

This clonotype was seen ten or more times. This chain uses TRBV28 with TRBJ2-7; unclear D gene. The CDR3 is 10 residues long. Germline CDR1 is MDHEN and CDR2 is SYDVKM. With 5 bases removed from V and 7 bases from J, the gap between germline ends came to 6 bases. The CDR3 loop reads CASSLKEQYF. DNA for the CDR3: TGTGCCAGCAGTCTTAAAGAGCAGTACTTC.

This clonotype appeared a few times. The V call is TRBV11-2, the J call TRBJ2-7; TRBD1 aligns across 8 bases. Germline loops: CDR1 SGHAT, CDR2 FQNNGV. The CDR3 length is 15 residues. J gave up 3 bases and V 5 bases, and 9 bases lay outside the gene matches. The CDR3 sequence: CASSTRTGSVYEQYF. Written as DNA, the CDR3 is TGTGCCAGCAGCACGAGGACAGGGTCTGTCTACGAGCAGTACTTC.

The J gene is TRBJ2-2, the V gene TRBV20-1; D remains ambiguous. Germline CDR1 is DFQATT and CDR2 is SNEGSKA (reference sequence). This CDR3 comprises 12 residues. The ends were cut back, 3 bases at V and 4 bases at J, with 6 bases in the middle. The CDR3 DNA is TGCAGTGCTAGGCCGGGCACCGGGGAGCTGTTTTTT. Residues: CSARPGTGELFF.

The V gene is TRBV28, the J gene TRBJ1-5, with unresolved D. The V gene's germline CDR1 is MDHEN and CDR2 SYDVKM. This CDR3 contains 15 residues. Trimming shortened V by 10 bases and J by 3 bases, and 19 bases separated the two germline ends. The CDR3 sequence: CATSERFGDNQPQHF. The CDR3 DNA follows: TGTGCCACTTCCGAGAGGTTCGGTGACAATCAGCCCCAGCATTTT.

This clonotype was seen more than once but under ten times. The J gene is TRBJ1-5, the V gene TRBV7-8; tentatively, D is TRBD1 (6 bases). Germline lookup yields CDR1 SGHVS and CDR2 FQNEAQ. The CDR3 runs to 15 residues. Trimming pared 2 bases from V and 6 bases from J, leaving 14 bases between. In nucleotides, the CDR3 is TGTGCCAGCAGCTTACTTTGGGGGGCGGGTCAGCCCCAGCATTTT. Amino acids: CASSLLWGAGQPQHF.

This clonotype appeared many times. CDR3 coding DNA: TGTGCCAGAATAAATCCGGACGCTGACTACGAGCAGTACTTC. Amino acids: CARINPDADYEQYF. The chain carries TRBV27 and TRBJ2-7, with D uncertain. Looked up from germline, CDR1 is MNHEY and CDR2 is SMNVEV (reference sequence). Trimming pared 9 bases from V and 3 bases from J, leaving 18 bases between. CDR3 length: 14 amino acids.

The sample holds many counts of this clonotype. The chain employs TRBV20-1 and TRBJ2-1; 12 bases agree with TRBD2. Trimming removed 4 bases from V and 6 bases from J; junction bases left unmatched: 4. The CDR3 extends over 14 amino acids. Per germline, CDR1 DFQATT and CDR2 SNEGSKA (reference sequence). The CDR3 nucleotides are TGCAGTGCTATCCCACTAGCGGGAGGCAATGAGCAGTTCTTC. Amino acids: CSAIPLAGGNEQFF.

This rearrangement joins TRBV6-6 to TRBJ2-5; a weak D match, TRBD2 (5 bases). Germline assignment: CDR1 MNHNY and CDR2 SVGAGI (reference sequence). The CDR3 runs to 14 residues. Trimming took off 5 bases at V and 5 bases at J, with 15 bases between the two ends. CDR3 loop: CASSLGRASETQYF. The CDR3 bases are TGTGCCAGCAGTCTGGGAAGGGCTAGCGAGACCCAGTACTTC.

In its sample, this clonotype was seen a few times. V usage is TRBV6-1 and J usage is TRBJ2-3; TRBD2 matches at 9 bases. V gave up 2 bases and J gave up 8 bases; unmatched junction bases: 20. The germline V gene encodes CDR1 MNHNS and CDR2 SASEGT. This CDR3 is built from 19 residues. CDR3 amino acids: CASSETVPYNAGGPGTQYF. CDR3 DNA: TGTGCCAGCAGTGAAACTGTCCCTTATAATGCGGGAGGGCCGGGTACGCAGTATTTT.

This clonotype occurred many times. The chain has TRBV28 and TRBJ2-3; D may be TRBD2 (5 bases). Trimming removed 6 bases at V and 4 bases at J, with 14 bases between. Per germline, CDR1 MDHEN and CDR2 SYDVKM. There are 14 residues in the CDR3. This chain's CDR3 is CASSPPGKADTQYF. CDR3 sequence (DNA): TGTGCCAGCAGCCCCCCGGGGAAGGCAGATACGCAGTATTTT.

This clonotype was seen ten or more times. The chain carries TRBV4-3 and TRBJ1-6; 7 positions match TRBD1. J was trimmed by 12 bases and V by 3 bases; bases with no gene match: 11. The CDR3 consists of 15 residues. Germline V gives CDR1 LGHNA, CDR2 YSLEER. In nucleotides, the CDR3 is TGCGCCAGCAGCCACGGACAGGAGAAAGCAGGACCCCTCCACTTT. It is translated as CASSHGQEKAGPLHF.

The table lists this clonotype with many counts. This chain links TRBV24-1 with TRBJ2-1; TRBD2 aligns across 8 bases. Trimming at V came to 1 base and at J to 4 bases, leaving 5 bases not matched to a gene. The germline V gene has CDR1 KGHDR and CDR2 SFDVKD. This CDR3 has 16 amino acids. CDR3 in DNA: TGTGCCACCAGTGATTTTACTAGCGGTGATTACAATGAGCAGTTCTTC. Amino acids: CATSDFTSGDYNEQFF.

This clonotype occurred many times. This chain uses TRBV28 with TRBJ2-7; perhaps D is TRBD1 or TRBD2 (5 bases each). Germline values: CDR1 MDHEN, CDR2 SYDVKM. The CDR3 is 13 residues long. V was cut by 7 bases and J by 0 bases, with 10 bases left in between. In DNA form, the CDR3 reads TGTGCCAGCACTTCTGGGGGCTCCTACGAGCAGTACTTC. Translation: CASTSGGSYEQYF.

DNA for the CDR3: TGTGCCAGCAGTTTACGGGACTCACCCAGTTGGGATGAAGCTTTCTTT. Protein sequence: CASSLRDSPSWDEAFF. The chain recombines TRBV28 with TRBJ1-1; D may be TRBD1 (5 bases). Germline V gene sequence: CDR1 MDHEN, CDR2 SYDVKM. The CDR3 consists of 16 residues. V was trimmed by 2 bases and J by 7 bases, leaving 20 bases between them.